This T cell receptor (beta chain) is drawn from a study of T cells in Graves' hyperthyroidism and ophthalmopathy. Clinical symptoms, serum thyroxine and TRAb, thyroid ultrasound and orbital computed tomography together formed the diagnostic basis. There were TCR beta CDR3 regions amplified from RNA transcripts. The HTBI primer set was used in a first-round RT-PCR of the TCR CDR3. Via MiXCR, TCRdb re-called the multiplex PCR reads, giving one row per CDR3 protein. Of hundreds of thousands of distinct CDR3 sequences listed, 20% to 25% are singletons. This clonotype was counted between two and nine times. This CDR3 spans 16 amino acids. V lost 2 bases and J lost 3; bases outside the gene matches: 3. CDR1 and CDR2 (germline): KGHSH, LQKENI.

The TCR sequence derives from a woman aged 70-85 years with Graves' ophthalmopathy. The sequencing sample was made of blood. The rearrangement links TRBV18 to TRBJ2-4, with 11 bases that match TRBD2. CDR3 DNA sequence: TGTGCCAGCTCACCATCCCTAGCGGGAGGCAAAAACATTCAGTACTTC. Translated, it gives CASSPSLAGGKNIQYF.